Listed below are T cell receptor beta chains from one sample, sequenced in a study of blood T cell repertoires in COVID-19. The table came from immunoSEQ multiplex PCR; TCRdb's copy has only in-frame clones and leaves some out. The repertoire holds 80,000 to 100,000 clones, approximately 86% seen once, with just over 2% in the top ten. The sample consisted of peripheral blood. These receptors all come from a man in his fifties or sixties with COVID-19, enrolled during active disease. Both conserved end residues are part of each CDR3. Fields, in order: clone size, V gene, J gene, D gene, CDR3 protein, CDR3 DNA. The D gene is left open where the match is weak. Part of the rows lack a size; the others show once, few, many or a class for expanded clones.

>.|TRBV5-3|TRBJ1-5|.
CARSLGGEWPQHF
TGTGCCAGAAGCCTAGGGGGGGAGTGGCCCCAGCATTTT
>.|TRBV7-8|TRBJ1-2|.
CASSPSNYGYTF
TGTGCCAGCAGCCCTTCTAACTATGGCTACACCTTC
>.|TRBV2|TRBJ2-2|TRBD2
CASSTLAGGSGTGELFF
TGTGCCAGCAGTACTTTAGCGGGGGGTTCGGGCACCGGGGAGCTGTTTTTT
>.|TRBV14|TRBJ1-5|.
CASSHGHNQPQHF
TGTGCCAGCAGCCACGGTCACAATCAGCCCCAGCATTTT
>.|TRBV7-9|TRBJ2-3|TRBD1
CASSPNPTGFSTDTQYF
TGTGCCAGCAGCCCCAACCCGACAGGGTTTAGCACAGATACGCAGTATTTT
>.|TRBV19|TRBJ1-3|.
CASSFLSSGNTIYF
TGTGCCAGTAGTTTCCTGAGCTCTGGAAACACCATATATTTT
>once|TRBV7-2|TRBJ1-4|TRBD1
CASSLFTTGGEKLFF
TGTGCCAGCAGCTTATTTACGACAGGGGGCGAAAAACTGTTTTTT
>.|TRBV5-1|TRBJ1-4|.
CASSLGQPNEKLFF
TGCGCCAGCAGCTTGGGACAGCCGAATGAAAAACTGTTTTTT
>.|TRBV4-1|TRBJ1-2|.
CASSQEGGAGWVGYTF
TGCGCCAGCAGCCAAGAAGGGGGGGCCGGCTGGGTTGGCTACACCTTC
>.|TRBV7-8|TRBJ1-1|TRBD1
CASSLGSGTENTEAFF
TGTGCCAGCAGCTTAGGTTCCGGGACAGAGAACACTGAAGCTTTCTTT
>.|TRBV4-2|TRBJ1-3|.
CASSQRTGIQSDTIYF
TGTGCCAGCAGCCAGCGAACAGGGATCCAGTCCGACACCATATATTTT
>.|TRBV19|TRBJ1-5|.
CASSIVNSNQPQHF
TGTGCCAGTAGTATAGTCAATAGCAATCAGCCCCAGCATTTT
>.|TRBV12-3/TRBV12-4|TRBJ1-2|.
CASTSLGEGGYTF
TGTGCCAGCACCTCCTTGGGCGAGGGTGGCTACACCTTC
>.|TRBV9|TRBJ1-3|.
CASSVEGARRSGNTIYF
TGTGCCAGCAGCGTAGAGGGAGCCAGACGCTCTGGAAACACCATATATTTT
>.|TRBV18|TRBJ1-2|TRBD1
CASSQGQALFYGYTF
TGTGCCAGCTCTCAGGGACAGGCACTATTCTATGGCTACACCTTC
>once|TRBV7-2|TRBJ1-2|TRBD1
CASSEPGQVVYYGYTF
TGTGCCAGCAGCGAACCGGGACAGGTCGTATACTATGGCTACACCTTC
>.|TRBV11-2|TRBJ2-7|TRBD1
CASSLVLAGGSYEQYF
TGTGCCAGCAGCTTAGTCCTGGCAGGGGGATCTTACGAGCAGTACTTC
>.|TRBV11-2|TRBJ1-6|TRBD1
CASSAHNRGNSPLHF
TGTGCCAGCAGCGCCCATAACAGGGGTAATTCACCCCTCCACTTT
>.|TRBV2|TRBJ1-2|.
CASTSGVYGYTF
TGTGCCAGCACATCAGGGGTCTATGGCTACACCTTC
>.|TRBV6-1|TRBJ1-2|.
CASSEVSRVPYGYTF
TGTGCCAGCAGTGAAGTATCGCGCGTCCCTTATGGCTACACCTTC
>once|TRBV19|TRBJ2-7|TRBD1
CASRLGQGPYEQYF
TGTGCCAGTAGATTGGGACAGGGCCCCTACGAGCAGTACTTC
>.|TRBV25-1|TRBJ1-2|TRBD1
CASSEGPGQGASNYGYTF
TGTGCCAGCAGTGAAGGGCCGGGACAGGGGGCCTCTAACTATGGCTACACCTTC
>.|TRBV14|TRBJ2-2|TRBD2
CASSQGVAGASGELFF
TGTGCCAGCAGCCAGGGGGTAGCGGGGGCCTCCGGGGAGCTGTTTTTT
>.|TRBV15|TRBJ1-6|.
CATSRTTSDSPLHF
TGTGCCACCAGCAGAACCACGAGTGATTCACCCCTCCACTTT
>.|TRBV29-1|TRBJ1-2|TRBD1
CSVPKVGTGAYGYTF
TGCAGCGTCCCGAAAGTCGGGACAGGTGCCTATGGCTACACCTTC
>few|TRBV4-1|TRBJ2-2|TRBD1
CASSQPGQGAIGELFF
TGCGCCAGCAGCCAGCCCGGTCAGGGGGCAATCGGGGAGCTGTTTTTT
>.|TRBV4-1|TRBJ2-7|.
CASSQRMGAHIEQYF
TGCGCCAGCAGCCAGCGGATGGGGGCCCACATCGAGCAGTACTTC
>.|TRBV27|TRBJ1-2|.
CASSAAAYRDPSGYTF
TGTGCCAGCAGTGCCGCCGCGTACAGGGACCCCAGTGGCTACACCTTC
>.|TRBV6-2/TRBV6-3|TRBJ1-5|.
CASSYGPVNQPQHF
TGTGCCAGCAGTTACGGGCCAGTCAATCAGCCCCAGCATTTT
>.|TRBV5-1|TRBJ1-1|.
CASSFEQSLNTEAFF
TGCGCCAGCAGCTTTGAACAGAGTCTGAACACTGAAGCTTTCTTT
>few|TRBV3-1/TRBV3-2|TRBJ1-4|.
CASSQDTVRRGKKLFF
TGTGCCAGCAGCCAAGACACAGTCCGAAGGGGCAAAAAACTGTTTTTT
>.|TRBV4-1|TRBJ2-5|.
CASSQIQVSETQYF
TGCGCCAGCAGCCAGATACAAGTTTCGGAGACCCAGTACTTC
>.|TRBV11-2|TRBJ2-5|TRBD2
CASSLDQAGGIETQYF
TGTGCCAGCAGCTTAGATCAAGCGGGGGGCATAGAGACCCAGTACTTC
>.|TRBV28|TRBJ1-6|.
CASTGLANSPLHF
TGTGCCAGCACGGGACTTGCCAATTCACCCCTCCACTTT
>once|TRBV2|TRBJ1-6|.
CASSEKESSPLHF
TGTGCCAGCAGTGAAAAGGAGTCTTCACCCCTCCACTTT
>.|TRBV24-1|TRBJ2-1|TRBD2
CATSDPGTSGYEQFF
TGTGCCACCAGTGATCCTGGGACTAGCGGCTATGAGCAGTTCTTC
>.|TRBV27|TRBJ1-6|.
CASMDRNNSPLHF
TGTGCCAGCATGGACAGAAATAATTCACCCCTCCACTTT
>.|TRBV12-5|TRBJ2-7|TRBD1
CVRGDRGWREQYF
TGTGTCCGAGGGGACAGGGGATGGAGGGAGCAGTACTTC
>.|TRBV18|TRBJ1-5|.
CASSPSGVMTQHF
TGTGCCAGCTCACCATCAGGGGTCATGACCCAGCATTTT
>.|TRBV9|TRBJ1-5|TRBD1
CASSPGQGVVNQPQHF
TGTGCCAGCAGCCCCGGGCAGGGGGTGGTGAATCAGCCCCAGCATTTT